The 30 T cell receptor beta chains in this list originate from one sample, sequenced in a study of blood T cell repertoires in COVID-19. The repertoire was sequenced with immunoSEQ multiplex PCR; TCRdb's copy has only in-frame clones and lacks some. The sample lists around 180,000 clones, 75% to 90% occurring once. The sequencing input was peripheral blood. The receptors here all came from a human donor with active or convalescent COVID-19. The donor label of this sample is uncertain.

The chain carries TRBV5-1 and TRBJ2-1, with 11 bases identical to TRBD2. V shed 0 bases and J 2 bases; nucleotides not matched to a gene: 10. Germline V lookup: CDR1 SGHRS, CDR2 YFSETQ. CDR3 length: 19 residues. The CDR3 DNA is TGCGCCAGCAGCTTGGAGGTTAGCGGGAGGGCCGGGCCCTACAATGAGCAGTTCTTC. Its translation is CASSLEVSGRAGPYNEQFF. Filled out from reference TRBV5-1 and TRBJ2-1, the complete variable domain reads KAGVTQTPRYLIKTRGQQVTLSCSPISGHRSVSWYQQTPGQGLQFLFEYFSETQRNKGNFPGRFSGRQFSNSRSEMNVSTLELGDSALYLCASSLEVSGRAGPYNEQFFGPGTRLTVL.

This clone was detected many times. V is TRBV5-5 and J is TRBJ1-3; tentatively, D is TRBD1 (5 bases). The germline gives CDR1 SGHKS, CDR2 YYEKEE (reference sequence). V was trimmed by 6 bases and J by 0 bases, leaving 16 bases between them. This CDR3 is 16 amino acids long. The CDR3 coding sequence is TGTGCCAGCACCCAGAAGACAGTCGACTCTGGAAACACCATATATTTT. Amino acid sequence: CASTQKTVDSGNTIYF. The full variable domain, with the rest looked up from reference TRBV5-5 and TRBJ1-3, is DAGVTQSPTHLIKTRGQQVTLRCSPISGHKSVSWYQQVLGQGPQFIFQYYEKEERGRGNFPDRFSARQFPNYSSELNVNALLLGDSALYLCASTQKTVDSGNTIYFGEGSWLTVV.

In DNA, the CDR3 is TGTGCCAGCAGCTTCCCCTCGGGAGCCGCTGAAGCTTTCTTT. It yields the protein CASSFPSGAAEAFF. The gene calls are TRBV7-2 and TRBJ1-1; unclear D gene. The germline gives CDR1 SGHTA, CDR2 FQGNSA. With 3 bases removed from V and 6 bases from J, the gap between germline ends came to 14 bases. This CDR3 region has 14 residues.

The chain uses TRBV18 and TRBJ2-7, with a possible D match to TRBD1 (6 bases). Trimming took 4 bases from V and 0 from J, leaving 13 bases between them. The CDR3 has 15 amino acids. Germline CDR1 is KGHSH and CDR2 is LQKENI. CDR3 residues: CASSLLMDSSYEQYF. The CDR3 nucleotides are TGTGCCAGCTCACTCCTGATGGACAGCTCCTACGAGCAGTACTTC.

A single count supports this clone. This chain uses TRBV5-4 with TRBJ2-1, with 10 bases matching TRBD2. Germline assignment: CDR1 SGHNT and CDR2 YYREEE (reference sequence). Unmatched junction bases numbered 9, after V lost 3 bases and J lost 6 bases. CDR3 length equals 16 residues. CDR3: CASSSASSGSVNEQFF. In DNA, the CDR3 is TGTGCCAGCAGCTCCGCATCTAGCGGGAGCGTCAATGAGCAGTTCTTC. The full variable domain, in which reference TRBV5-4 and TRBJ2-1 provide the parts outside the CDR3, is ETGVTQSPTHLIKTRGQQVTLRCSSQSGHNTVSWYQQALGQGPQFIFQYYREEENGRGNFPPRFSGLQFPNYSSELNVNALELDDSALYLCASSSASSGSVNEQFFGPGTRLTVL.

This clone appeared a few times. This CDR3 reads CAWSTGNTGELFF. CDR3 sequence (DNA): TGTGCCTGGAGTACAGGGAACACCGGGGAGCTGTTTTTT. This chain connects TRBV30 to TRBJ2-2; perhaps TRBD1 as D (5 bases). CDR1 is GTSNPN, CDR2 SVGIG, per germline (reference sequence). The CDR3 loop spans 13 amino acids. The V and J ends lost 2 bases and 1 base respectively, with 5 bases between them. The full variable domain, its missing parts supplied by reference TRBV30 and TRBJ2-2, is SQTIHQWPATLVQPVGSPLSLECTVEGTSNPNLYWYRQAAGRGLQLLFYSVGIGQISSEVPQNLSASRPQDRQFILSSKKLLLSDSGFYLCAWSTGNTGELFFGEGSRLTVL.

The chain has TRBV29-1 and TRBJ1-1; 7 positions match TRBD1. Germline CDR1 SQVTM, CDR2 ANQGSEA. The CDR3 is made up of 12 amino acids. The V segment lost 4 bases and the J segment 4 bases; nucleotides outside the gene matches: 3. The DNA of the CDR3 is TGCAGCGTTGCCCAGGGGGGCACTGAAGCTTTCTTT. This sequence encodes CSVAQGGTEAFF.

The gene calls are TRBV12-3 or TRBV12-4 and TRBJ1-5, with D tentatively TRBD1 (5 bases). The CDR3 contains 13 residues. V was pared by 6 bases and J by 3 bases, with 9 bases between. CDR3 loop: CASSRQYNQPQHF. The CDR3 coding sequence is TGTGCCAGCAGCCGACAGTACAATCAGCCCCAGCATTTT.

The chain uses TRBV7-9 and TRBJ2-5; 8 positions match TRBD1. The CDR3 covers 15 residues. In germline, CDR1 is SEHNR, CDR2 FQNEAQ (reference sequence). Unmatched junction bases numbered 8, after V lost 4 bases and J lost 4 bases. The CDR3 spells CASSSYRDRRETQYF. CDR3 in DNA: TGTGCCAGCAGCTCCTACCGGGACAGGAGAGAGACCCAGTACTTC.

The chain combines TRBV21-1 with TRBJ2-1; the table's D call of TRBD2 was not tested on the DNA. TRBV21-1 is a documented pseudogene. CDR3 length: 11 amino acids. The CDR3 region has the DNA TGTGCCAGCCCCGAGGAGAATGAGCAGTTCTTC. This gives the protein CASPEENEQFF.

The chain carries TRBV5-8 and TRBJ1-1; tentatively, D is TRBD1 (5 bases). The length of the CDR3 is 12 residues. Trimming cost V 1 base and J 10 bases, with 11 bases left between them. In germline, CDR1 is SGHTS, CDR2 YDEGEE. The DNA for the CDR3 is TGTGCCAGCAGCTTGCAGGGTTTTGTAGCTTTCTTT. This codes for CASSLQGFVAFF.

This clone was seen just once. V usage is TRBV6-4 and J usage is TRBJ2-1; 7 bases fit TRBD2. Germline V gene data show CDR1 as MRHNA and CDR2 as SNTAGT. CDR3 size: 14 residues. V gave up 3 bases and J gave up 3 bases; unmatched junction bases: 2. The CDR3 loop is CASSEVAGYNEQFF. The CDR3 DNA sequence: TGTGCCAGCAGTGAAGTAGCGGGCTACAATGAGCAGTTCTTC.

The rearrangement links TRBV9 to TRBJ2-7; tentative D call: TRBD2 (6 bases). The CDR3 has 16 residues. The V and J ends lost 1 base and 6 bases respectively, with 20 bases between them. CDR1 and CDR2 (germline): SGDLS, YYNGEE. CDR3 region: CASSVIPGLALTEQYF. CDR3 coding DNA: TGTGCCAGCAGCGTAATTCCGGGACTCGCCCTCACCGAGCAGTACTTC.

The chain has TRBV11-2 and TRBJ2-7; 7 bases map to TRBD2. Germline V gene data show CDR1 as SGHAT and CDR2 as FQNNGV. The CDR3 sequence is 14 residues long. V lost 5 bases and J lost 2; bases outside the gene matches: 6. The CDR3 nucleotides read TGTGCCAGCAGCGCCCGGGGAGGGCCCTACGAGCAGTACTTC. The encoded protein is CASSARGGPYEQYF. The full variable domain, in which reference TRBV11-2 and TRBJ2-7 provide the parts outside the CDR3, is EAGVAQSPRYKIIEKRQSVAFWCNPISGHATLYWYQQILGQGPKLLIQFQNNGVVDDSQLPKDRFSAERLKGVDSTLKIQPAKLEDSAVYLCASSARGGPYEQYFGPGTRLTVT.

This chain links TRBV6-5 with TRBJ2-7, with 7 nucleotides matching TRBD1. The CDR3 covers 14 residues. Germline CDR1 reads MNHEY; CDR2 reads SVGAGI. V shed 7 bases, J shed 2 bases, and the junction held 8 bases outside the gene matches. CDR3 sequence: CASKDRPTAYEQYF. The CDR3 DNA reads TGTGCCAGCAAGGACAGGCCAACTGCCTACGAGCAGTACTTC.

The V gene is TRBV29-1, the J gene TRBJ2-3; 7 bases fit TRBD2. Looked up from germline, CDR1 is SQVTM and CDR2 is ANQGSEA. The length of the CDR3 is 15 residues. V was pared by 4 bases and J by 6 bases, with 13 bases of the junction left unmatched. This CDR3 is CSVVGGGYSSDTQYF. The CDR3 coding sequence is TGCAGCGTTGTTGGGGGGGGGTATTCTTCCGATACGCAGTATTTT.

V is TRBV4-2 and J is TRBJ2-3, with a possible D match to TRBD1 (6 bases). V was pared by 2 bases and J by 1 base, with 10 bases between. The germline gives CDR1 LGHNA, CDR2 YNFKEQ. The CDR3 sequence is 15 residues long. The CDR3 loop is CASSQRTARTDTQYF. The CDR3 DNA sequence: TGTGCCAGCAGCCAACGGACAGCCCGCACAGATACGCAGTATTTT.

The V and J genes are TRBV3-1 (or the pseudogene TRBV3-2) and TRBJ1-2; D is perhaps TRBD1 (6 bases). Trimming shortened V by 0 bases and J by 7 bases, and 15 bases separated the two germline ends. The germline gives CDR1 LGHDT, CDR2 YNNKEL (reference sequence). The CDR3 has 15 residues. CDR3 loop: CASSQDFTGIGGYTF. In DNA, the CDR3 is TGTGCCAGCAGCCAAGATTTTACAGGGATAGGTGGCTACACCTTC.

The V gene is TRBV24-1, the J gene TRBJ2-1; D perhaps matches TRBD2 (6 bases). Germline V gene data show CDR1 as KGHDR and CDR2 as SFDVKD. The V and J ends lost 3 bases and 6 bases respectively, with 8 bases between them. The CDR3 covers 13 residues. CDR3 residues: CATSDPGSNEQFF. The CDR3 DNA reads as TGTGCCACCAGTGATCCCGGGAGCAATGAGCAGTTCTTC.

The chain uses TRBV4-2 and TRBJ2-3; D may be TRBD2 (6 bases). V was clipped by 2 bases and J by 12 bases, with 18 bases between them. The V gene's germline CDR1 is LGHNA and CDR2 YNFKEQ. The CDR3 loop spans 14 amino acids. CDR3 nucleotide sequence: TGTGCCAGCAGCCAATCGCGGGGCCCGCAGGATCAGTATTTT. Protein product: CASSQSRGPQDQYF.

This clone was seen more than once but under ten times. The chain joins TRBV11-3 to TRBJ2-5; 10 bases agree with TRBD2. Germline V gene data show CDR1 as SGHNT and CDR2 as YENEEA. Unmatched junction bases numbered 12, after V lost 0 bases and J lost 2 bases. CDR3 length equals 19 residues. The CDR3 protein is CASSLEPPGSGGPQETQYF. Here the CDR3 DNA reads TGTGCCAGCAGCTTAGAACCCCCAGGTAGCGGGGGGCCGCAAGAGACCCAGTACTTC.

The gene calls are TRBV18 and TRBJ1-2, with a weak D call TRBD1 (6 bases). In germline, CDR1 is KGHSH, CDR2 LQKENI. The ends were cut back, 3 bases at V and 1 base at J, with 18 bases in the middle. This CDR3 comprises 17 residues. The CDR3 DNA reads as TGTGCCAGCTCACCCCCGGGGGGCCACAGGAGTAACTATGGCTACACCTTC. Translated, it gives CASSPPGGHRSNYGYTF.

This clone was picked up one time. The J gene is TRBJ2-3, the V gene TRBV13, with TRBD2 matching over 16 bases. CDR3 length equals 19 residues. Germline CDR1 reads PRHDT; CDR2 reads FYEKMQ (reference sequence). The V and J ends lost 4 bases and 4 bases, in that order; junction bases with no gene match: 11. CDR3 region: CASSWGTSGRAVVADTQYF. CDR3 DNA sequence: TGTGCCAGCAGCTGGGGGACTAGCGGGAGGGCCGTTGTGGCAGATACGCAGTATTTT. Combining the CDR3 with reference TRBV13 and TRBJ2-3 gives the whole variable domain AAGVIQSPRHLIKEKRETATLKCYPIPRHDTVYWYQQGPGQDPQFLISFYEKMQSDKGSIPDRFSAQQFSDYHSELNMSSLELGDSALYFCASSWGTSGRAVVADTQYFGPGTRLTVL.

The DNA of the CDR3 is TGTGCCAGCAGCAAAAGGACGCTAGCGGGATTGATCTACGAGCAGTACTTC. It yields the protein CASSKRTLAGLIYEQYF. The gene calls are TRBV21-1 and TRBJ2-7; the table's D gene call, TRBD2, was not cross checked with the DNA. TRBV21-1 corresponds to a pseudogene. The CDR3 is made up of 17 amino acids.

The rearrangement joins TRBV20-1 to TRBJ2-5; D gene ambiguous. V was cut by 4 bases and J by 5 bases, with 8 bases left in between. Germline values: CDR1 DFQATT, CDR2 SNEGSKA (reference sequence). CDR3 length: 11 amino acids. The CDR3 sequence: CSAIHGETQYF. The CDR3 nucleotides are TGCAGTGCTATCCACGGTGAGACCCAGTACTTC.

This chain uses TRBV2 with TRBJ2-1; 14 bases match TRBD2. CDR3 length: 18 residues. Germline CDR1 SNHLY, CDR2 FYNNEI. After removal of 6 bases from V and 2 bases from J, the junction contained 9 bases not matched to a gene. CDR3 coding DNA: TGTGCCAGCAGACCGGGACTAGCGGGAGCCAAGACCTACAATGAGCAGTTCTTC. Translating it yields CASRPGLAGAKTYNEQFF.

The V and J genes are TRBV10-3 and TRBJ1-1, with D uncertain. Germline CDR1 is ENHRY and CDR2 is SYGVKD. Trimming took 0 bases from V and 5 from J, leaving 13 bases between them. This CDR3 spans 15 amino acids. The DNA for the CDR3 is TGTGCCATCAGTGAGTCGTACATAGGAGGGACTGAAGCTTTCTTT. Its translation is CAISESYIGGTEAFF.

J is TRBJ2-3 and V is TRBV7-2; D is uncertain. The length of the CDR3 is 13 residues. CDR1 is SGHTA, CDR2 FQGNSA, per germline. V gave up 5 bases and J gave up 2 bases, with 8 bases separating them. The CDR3 protein is CASSRRYTDTQYF. The CDR3 bases are TGTGCCAGCAGCAGGAGATACACAGATACGCAGTATTTT.

The V call is TRBV12-3 or TRBV12-4, the J call TRBJ1-2, with TRBD1 identical over 7 bases. V trimming: 6 bases; J trimming: 4 bases; junction bases outside the gene matches: 5. CDR3 size: 13 residues. The CDR3 DNA sequence: TGTGCCAGCAGCCTGGGACAGCTCTATGGCTACACCTTC. Its protein is CASSLGQLYGYTF.

This sequence joins TRBV7-9 and TRBJ1-2; a weak D match, TRBD1 (6 bases). V was shortened by 5 bases and J by 4 bases, with 17 bases between the two germline ends. This CDR3 region has 15 residues. The germline V gene encodes CDR1 SEHNR and CDR2 FQNEAQ (reference sequence). The CDR3 DNA reads TGTGCCAGCAGCGTATCCGGGACATCCCCCTATGGCTACACCTTC. This gives the protein CASSVSGTSPYGYTF.